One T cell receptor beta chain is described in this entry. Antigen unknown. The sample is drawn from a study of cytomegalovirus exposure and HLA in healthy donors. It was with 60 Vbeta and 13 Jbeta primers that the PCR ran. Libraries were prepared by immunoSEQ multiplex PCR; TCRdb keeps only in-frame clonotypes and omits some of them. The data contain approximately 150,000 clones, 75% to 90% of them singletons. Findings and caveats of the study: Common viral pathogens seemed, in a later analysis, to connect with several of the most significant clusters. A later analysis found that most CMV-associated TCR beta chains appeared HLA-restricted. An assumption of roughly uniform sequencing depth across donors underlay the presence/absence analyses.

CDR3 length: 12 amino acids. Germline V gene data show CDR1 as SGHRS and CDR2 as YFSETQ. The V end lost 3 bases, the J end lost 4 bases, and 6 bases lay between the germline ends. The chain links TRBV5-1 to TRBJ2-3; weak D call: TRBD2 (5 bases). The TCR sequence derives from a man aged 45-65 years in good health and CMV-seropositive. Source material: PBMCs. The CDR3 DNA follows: TGCGCCAGCAGCTGGGAGTCAGATACGCAGTATTTT. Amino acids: CASSWESDTQYF.